This is a list of T cell receptor beta chains from one sample in a study of regulatory T cells in long-lasting Graves disease. TCRdb reanalysed the multiplex PCR reads using MiXCR and keeps one entry per CDR3 protein. The data contain 300,000 to 350,000 distinct CDR3 sequences, around 19% of them singletons. Sequences were derived from peripheral blood mononuclear cells (PBMCs), sampled when the disease was refractory, from a patient treated with antithyroid drugs. These receptors all stem from a female donor with Graves disease. The CDR3 runs from the conserved cysteine through the conserved F or W. Each record gives: D gene, clone size, V gene, J gene, CDR3 protein, CDR3 DNA. The D gene is left open where the match is weak. Where a row states a size, it is once, few, many or the class of an expanded clone; other rows omit it.

-	-	TRBV19	TRBJ1-4	CASSLWGGVDEKLFF	TGTGCCAGTAGTCTCTGGGGCGGCGTTGATGAAAAACTGTTTTTT
-	many	TRBV24-1	TRBJ1-2	CATSGPGNYGYTF	TGTGCCACCAGTGGACCCGGTAACTATGGCTACACCTTC
-	-	TRBV6-2/TRBV6-3	TRBJ2-7	CASGQLRESFEQYF	TGTGCCAGCGGCCAGCTCCGTGAGTCCTTCGAGCAGTACTTC
TRBD1	few	TRBV6-1	TRBJ2-3	CASRLGRDRALSDTQYF	TGTGCCAGCAGATTAGGGCGGGACAGGGCTTTGTCAGATACGCAGTATTTT
TRBD1	many	TRBV10-3	TRBJ1-1	CAISRTGDMNTEAFF	TGTGCCATCAGCCGGACAGGAGACATGAACACTGAAGCTTTCTTT
-	many	TRBV6-1	TRBJ1-1	CASSLNRQSTEAFF	TGTGCCAGCAGTCTCAATAGGCAGTCCACTGAAGCTTTCTTT
TRBD2	many	TRBV5-1	TRBJ2-2	CASSSDGRVTGELFF	TGTGCCAGCAGTTCAGACGGGAGGGTCACCGGGGAGCTGTTTTTT
TRBD1	-	TRBV4-2	TRBJ2-4	CASSLQGDRQNIQYF	TGTGCCAGCAGCCTTCAGGGGGACCGCCAAAACATTCAGTACTTC
-	-	TRBV7-9	TRBJ1-6	CASSLETGGTLHF	TGTGCCAGCAGCTTAGAAACCGGGGGAACCCTCCACTTT
TRBD1	-	TRBV24-1	TRBJ2-5	CATSETGTGAQETQYF	TGTGCCACCAGTGAAACCGGGACAGGCGCCCAGGAGACCCAGTACTTC
-	many	TRBV6-5	TRBJ2-7	CASSYKPRGGDEQYF	TGTGCCAGCAGTTACAAGCCAAGGGGAGGAGACGAGCAGTACTTC
TRBD2	many	TRBV27	TRBJ2-7	CASSSSGAGGYEQYF	TGTGCCAGCAGTTCCTCGGGAGCGGGGGGCTACGAGCAGTACTTC
-	many	TRBV11-3	TRBJ2-2	CASSPRDTGELFF	TGTGCCAGCAGCCCAAGAGACACCGGGGAGCTGTTTTTT
-	-	TRBV20-1	TRBJ2-3	CSPQGFKSSTDTQYF	TGCAGTCCTCAGGGGTTCAAATCTAGCACAGATACGCAGTATTTT
-	few	TRBV20-1	TRBJ1-4	CSARRQRGEKLFF	TGCAGTGCTAGAAGACAAAGAGGGGAAAAACTGTTTTTT
TRBD2	few	TRBV3-1	TRBJ2-5	CASSQDRLANKETQYF	TGTGCCAGCAGCCAAGATAGACTAGCGAATAAAGAGACCCAGTACTTC
TRBD1	many	TRBV7-2	TRBJ1-5	CASSPGQLFNQPQHF	TGTGCCAGCAGCCCGGGACAGTTGTTCAATCAGCCCCAGCATTTT